A single sample gave rise to the 30 T cell receptor beta chains below, sequenced in a study of blood T cells in healthy people across ages. Alongside a J-beta primer mix, a sample-barcoded 5' primer served in a second PCR lasting about 6 to 11 cycles. TCRdb itself ran the 5' RACE reads through MiXCR, one entry per CDR3 protein. The sample contains about 1.4 million distinct CDR3 sequences, around 59% of which appear only once. Sequencing was done on a sample of blood. These receptor sequences come from a man between 18 and 35 years old in good health.

The chain links TRBV7-9 to TRBJ2-1; TRBD1 is a possible D gene (5 bases). The CDR3 extends over 17 amino acids. The germline V and J ends were trimmed by 0 bases and 4 bases, with 16 bases remaining between them. CDR1 and CDR2 from the germline V gene are SEHNR and FQNEAQ (reference sequence). Here the CDR3 reads CASSLAWGPRDYNEQFF. CDR3 sequence (DNA): TGTGCCAGCAGCTTAGCATGGGGCCCCAGGGATTACAATGAGCAGTTCTTC.

The chain recombines TRBV6-5 with TRBJ2-7; D unresolved. Trimming cost V 7 bases and J 0 bases, with 7 bases left between them. This CDR3 is 12 amino acids long. Germline values: CDR1 MNHEY, CDR2 SVGAGI. DNA of the CDR3: TGTGCCAGCATTGGCACCTCCTACGAGCAGTACTTC. Translated, it gives CASIGTSYEQYF.

This clonotype was observed a single time. The CDR3 bases are TGCAGTGCTAGACAGGACTCTAACACTGAAGCTTTCTTT. Its translation is CSARQDSNTEAFF. The rearrangement uses TRBV20-1 and TRBJ1-1, with D unclear. Trimming cost V 2 bases and J 2 bases, with 9 bases left between them. Per the germline V gene, CDR1 is DFQATT and CDR2 is SNEGSKA (reference sequence). The CDR3 loop spans 13 amino acids.

The chain uses TRBV3-1 and TRBJ1-2; 9 bases match TRBD1. The CDR3 runs 16 residues. CDR1 LGHDT and CDR2 YNNKEL come from the germline V gene (reference sequence). The V gene end was trimmed by 3 bases and the J gene end by 8 bases; junction bases not matched to a gene: 13. The CDR3 spells CASSQGRGTGTMGYTF. The CDR3 DNA reads as TGTGCCAGCAGCCAGGGGCGCGGGACAGGGACTATGGGCTACACCTTC.

This clonotype came up a few times. CDR3: CATGVDREAFF. DNA for the CDR3: TGTGCGACAGGGGTTGACCGTGAAGCTTTCTTT. The chain employs TRBV6-6 and TRBJ1-1; TRBD1 matches 8 bases. This CDR3 has 11 amino acids. In germline, CDR1 is MNHNY, CDR2 SVGAGI (reference sequence).

This clonotype was seen only a few times. This rearrangement joins TRBV7-9 to TRBJ1-6; D is uncertain. CDR1 is SEHNR and CDR2 is FQNEAQ in the germline V gene (reference sequence). Trimming took off 3 bases at V and 6 bases at J, with 6 bases between the two ends. CDR3 length: 13 residues. In DNA, the CDR3 is TGTGCCAGCAGCTTGGGCCTTAATTCACCCCTCCACTTT. Residues: CASSLGLNSPLHF.

This chain connects TRBV20-1 to TRBJ2-4, with 11 bases aligning to TRBD2. The DNA matches TRBJ2-7 better at its end, which makes the J call doubtful. The CDR3 runs 15 residues. The germline V gene encodes CDR1 DFQATT and CDR2 SNEGSKA (reference sequence). CDR3 sequence (DNA): TGCAGTGCTCACTATAGCGGGAGGGACTACTACGAGCAGTACTTC. Its translation: CSAHYSGRDYYEQYF.

This clonotype was seen ten or more times. The chain combines TRBV4-1 with TRBJ2-7; D remains unclear. The V gene's germline CDR1 is MGHRA and CDR2 YSYEKL. V lost 1 base, J lost 1 base, and 5 bases lay in between. The CDR3 runs to 13 residues. In nucleotides, the CDR3 is TGCGCCAGCAGCCAAGTAGGATCCTACGAGCAGTACTTC. It specifies CASSQVGSYEQYF.

This chain joins TRBV27 and TRBJ1-6; D remains ambiguous. The CDR3 length is 16 residues. CDR1 MNHEY and CDR2 SMNVEV come from the germline V gene (reference sequence). The ends were cut back, 5 bases at V and 7 bases at J, with 18 bases in the middle. Written as DNA, the CDR3 is TGTGCCAGCAGTCAACCTGGCCGGGCTCCGAATTCACCCCTCCACTTT. Translation: CASSQPGRAPNSPLHF.

This clonotype has a handful of counts. The chain joins TRBV2 to TRBJ1-1, with D tentatively TRBD1 (5 bases). V gave up 8 bases and J gave up 3 bases, with 16 bases separating them. The length of the CDR3 is 14 residues. The V gene's germline CDR1 is SNHLY and CDR2 FYNNEI. The CDR3 region has the DNA TGTGCCAGCTCTAAAGCCTGGGACGACACTGAAGCTTTCTTT. Amino acid sequence: CASSKAWDDTEAFF. Combining the CDR3 with reference TRBV2 and TRBJ1-1 gives the whole variable domain EPEVTQTPSHQVTQMGQEVILRCVPISNHLYFYWYRQILGQKVEFLVSFYNNEISEKSEIFDDQFSVERPDGSNFTLKIRSTKLEDSAMYFCASSKAWDDTEAFFGQGTRLTVV.

This rearrangement joins TRBV5-1 to TRBJ2-6, with a possible D match to TRBD1 (5 bases). The CDR3 is made up of 14 amino acids. The V and J ends lost 6 bases and 1 base respectively, with 8 bases between them. The germline V gene has CDR1 SGHRS and CDR2 YFSETQ. The CDR3 DNA sequence: TGCGCCAGCAAAGCAGGGTCTGGGGCCAACGTCCTGACTTTC. The encoded protein is CASKAGSGANVLTF.

V gene TRBV11-2 combines with J gene TRBJ2-3; D is perhaps TRBD1 (6 bases). This CDR3 is built from 17 residues. Germline assignment: CDR1 SGHAT and CDR2 FQNNGV. Between the trimmed V and J ends, which lost 5 bases and 0 bases, there was a span of 18 bases. The CDR3 region has the DNA TGTGCCAGCAGCCACCCGTACGGCAGGGGAAGCACAGATACGCAGTATTTT. This sequence encodes CASSHPYGRGSTDTQYF. Complete variable domain (other parts from reference TRBV11-2 and TRBJ2-3): EAGVAQSPRYKIIEKRQSVAFWCNPISGHATLYWYQQILGQGPKLLIQFQNNGVVDDSQLPKDRFSAERLKGVDSTLKIQPAKLEDSAVYLCASSHPYGRGSTDTQYFGPGTRLTVL.

V is TRBV15 and J is TRBJ2-3; maybe TRBD1 (6 bases). V lost 1 base, J lost 10 bases, and 15 bases lay in between. The CDR3 totals 14 residues. The V gene's germline CDR1 is LNHNV and CDR2 YYDKDF (reference sequence). This chain's CDR3 is CATSRVGDNQAQYF. CDR3 coding DNA: TGTGCCACCAGCAGAGTAGGGGACAACCAGGCGCAGTATTTT. Together with reference TRBV15 and TRBJ2-3, the CDR3 gives the full variable domain: DAMVIQNPRYQVTQFGKPVTLSCSQTLNHNVMYWYQQKSSQAPKLLFHYYDKDFNNEADTPDNFQSRRPNTSFCFLDIRSPGLGDTAMYLCATSRVGDNQAQYFGPGTRLTVL.

In its sample, this clonotype was seen once. V and J are TRBV30 and TRBJ1-1; D call uncertain. Deletions cut 1 base from V and 8 bases from J, with 17 bases between. The CDR3 runs 14 residues. Germline assignment: CDR1 GTSNPN and CDR2 SVGIG (reference sequence). The DNA for the CDR3 is TGTGCCTGGAGTGGAGTTGCGACACTGACCGAAGCTTTCTTT. Its translation: CAWSGVATLTEAFF. The full variable domain, completed using reference TRBV30 and TRBJ1-1, is SQTIHQWPATLVQPVGSPLSLECTVEGTSNPNLYWYRQAAGRGLQLLFYSVGIGQISSEVPQNLSASRPQDRQFILSSKKLLLSDSGFYLCAWSGVATLTEAFFGQGTRLTVV.

In DNA, the CDR3 is TGTGCCAGCAGTGAACAGGTCTCCACTGAAGCTTTCTTT. Residues: CASSEQVSTEAFF. The gene calls are TRBV2 and TRBJ1-1; D unresolved. This CDR3 is built from 13 residues. Trimming took off 2 bases at V and 4 bases at J, with 8 bases between the two ends. Germline loops: CDR1 SNHLY, CDR2 FYNNEI. Using reference TRBV2 and TRBJ1-1 for the parts outside the CDR3, the full variable domain is EPEVTQTPSHQVTQMGQEVILRCVPISNHLYFYWYRQILGQKVEFLVSFYNNEISEKSEIFDDQFSVERPDGSNFTLKIRSTKLEDSAMYFCASSEQVSTEAFFGQGTRLTVV.

In the case of this clonotype: A junction boundary mismatches the germline segment, possibly from a read error. The chain uses TRBV29-1 and TRBJ2-7, with D hard to call. The CDR3 sequence is 13 residues long. Germline assignment: CDR1 SQVTM and CDR2 ANQGSEA. CDR3 bases: TGCAGCGTTGTCGGTGGTTTACGATACGAGCTGTACTTC. This encodes CSVVGGLRYELYF.

This clonotype was counted a few times. The chain recombines TRBV29-1 with TRBJ2-5; 8 positions agree with TRBD2. CDR1 and CDR2 (germline): SQVTM, ANQGSEA. After removal of 1 base from V and 4 bases from J, the junction contained 5 bases not matched to a gene. CDR3 size: 14 residues. CDR3 nucleotide sequence: TGCAGCGTTGAAGTGGCGGGAGGCGGAGAGACCCAGTACTTC. Its translation: CSVEVAGGGETQYF.

This clonotype was counted a few times. The chain uses TRBV9 and TRBJ2-3, with 8 bases that match TRBD2. CDR1 is SGDLS, CDR2 YYNGEE, per germline. With 5 bases clipped from V and 3 bases from J, the junction kept 2 bases outside the gene matches. The CDR3 spans 13 residues. The CDR3 reads CASRGLGTDTQYF. Written as DNA, the CDR3 is TGTGCCAGCAGGGGACTAGGAACAGATACGCAGTATTTT.

The chain carries TRBV20-1 and TRBJ2-5; 8 positions agree with TRBD1. From germline, CDR1 is DFQATT and CDR2 SNEGSKA (reference sequence). V lost 5 bases to trimming and J lost 4 bases; unmatched junction nucleotides: 6. The CDR3 loop spans 13 amino acids. This CDR3 is CSALQGAGETQYF. The CDR3 nucleotides read TGCAGTGCTTTGCAGGGGGCGGGAGAGACCCAGTACTTC.

This chain connects TRBV28 to TRBJ2-3; the D gene is possibly TRBD1 (5 bases). Germline CDR1 reads MDHEN; CDR2 reads SYDVKM. The V end was cut by 7 bases, the J end by 0 bases, with 14 bases between. This CDR3 is 15 amino acids long. As DNA, the CDR3 is TGTGCCAGCAATTTTGGGGCATCTAGCACAGATACGCAGTATTTT. Amino acids: CASNFGASSTDTQYF. The complete variable domain, with remaining parts taken from reference TRBV28 and TRBJ2-3, reads DVKVTQSSRYLVKRTGEKVFLECVQDMDHENMFWYRQDPGLGLRLIYFSYDVKMKEKGDIPEGYSVSREKKERFSLILESASTNQTSMYLCASNFGASSTDTQYFGPGTRLTVL.

The chain is built from TRBV10-3 and TRBJ1-1; tentatively, D is TRBD1 (6 bases). The germline gives CDR1 ENHRY, CDR2 SYGVKD. The CDR3 covers 13 residues. Trimming cost V 4 bases and J 1 base, with 7 bases left between them. CDR3 loop: CAISGTANTEAFF. Written as DNA, the CDR3 is TGTGCCATCAGTGGGACAGCGAACACTGAAGCTTTCTTT.

DNA for the CDR3: TGTGCCAGCAAAAGGATGTCCGGGACAGGGGACGATACGCAGTATTTT. Amino acid sequence: CASKRMSGTGDDTQYF. This sequence joins TRBV6-6 and TRBJ2-3; 10 bases align to TRBD1. Trimming removed 7 bases from V and 6 bases from J; junction bases left unmatched: 13. The CDR3 is made up of 16 amino acids. Germline V CDR1 and CDR2: MNHNY, SVGAGI (reference sequence).

The chain carries TRBV12-3 or TRBV12-4 and TRBJ1-6; 7 nucleotides line up with TRBD1. Trimming at V came to 8 bases and at J to 10 bases, leaving 11 bases not matched to a gene. This CDR3 is 14 amino acids long. The chain's CDR3 is CASSGHRGGSPLHF. The CDR3 DNA follows: TGTGCCAGCTCAGGCCACAGGGGAGGCTCACCCCTCCACTTT.

The chain's CDR3 is CASSLARGSQFF. CDR3 DNA sequence: TGTGCCAGCAGCTTAGCGCGGGGTTCTCAGTTCTTC. J is TRBJ2-1 and V is TRBV7-2, with D perhaps matching TRBD2 (6 bases). CDR1 and CDR2 from the germline V gene are SGHTA and FQGNSA. The CDR3 covers 12 residues. Trimming removed 0 bases at V and 13 bases at J, with 10 bases between. Full variable domain (missing parts from reference TRBV7-2 and TRBJ2-1): GAGVSQSPSNKVTEKGKDVELRCDPISGHTALYWYRQSLGQGLEFLIYFQGNSAPDKSGLPSDRFSAERTGGSVSTLTIQRTQQEDSAVYLCASSLARGSQFFGPGTRLTVL.

This chain uses TRBV7-9 with TRBJ2-5; TRBD2 matches 8 bases. Germline V CDR1 and CDR2: SEHNR, FQNEAQ (reference sequence). CDR3 length: 14 amino acids. V lost 6 bases, J lost 5 bases, and 8 bases stayed unmatched. DNA for the CDR3: TGTGCCAGCAGGACTAGCGAGGGATTGGAGACCCAGTACTTC. It specifies CASRTSEGLETQYF.

In this sample, this clonotype turned up a few times. This rearrangement joins TRBV7-9 to TRBJ1-2, with a possible D match to TRBD1 (6 bases). CDR3 size: 16 residues. Trimming stripped 8 bases from V and 3 bases from J, with 22 bases between. Germline CDR1 and CDR2: SEHNR and FQNEAQ (reference sequence). Written as DNA, the CDR3 is TGTGCCAGCTTTAGTCTGGACAGTTCGGGCGACTATGGCTACACCTTC. Encoded protein: CASFSLDSSGDYGYTF.

In DNA, the CDR3 is TGCGCCAGCAGCTGGGACATTAGTGGTGAGCAGTTCTTC. Translation gives CASSWDISGEQFF. This sequence joins TRBV5-1 and TRBJ2-1; possibly TRBD1 for D (6 bases). CDR1 is SGHRS and CDR2 is YFSETQ in the germline V gene. The V gene lost 3 bases and the J gene lost 9 bases, with 13 bases spanning the gap. CDR3 length: 13 residues.

This clonotype was seen a few times. The chain uses TRBV12-3 or TRBV12-4 and TRBJ2-7; D unresolved. V dropped 2 bases and J dropped 3 bases, with 5 bases sitting between them. The CDR3 runs 12 residues. In DNA form, the CDR3 reads TGTGCCAGCAGTTTAATGAACTACGAGCAGTACTTC. Translated, it gives CASSLMNYEQYF.

V usage is TRBV4-1 and J usage is TRBJ1-4, with TRBD1 matching over 8 bases. This CDR3 is 16 amino acids long. Germline V lookup: CDR1 MGHRA, CDR2 YSYEKL. Trimming cost V 6 bases and J 0 bases; bases outside gene matches: 6. This CDR3 reads CASRQQGVATNEKLFF. CDR3 bases: TGCGCCAGCAGACAACAGGGGGTTGCAACTAATGAAAAACTGTTTTTT.

This chain joins TRBV6-5 and TRBJ2-4, with 7 bases identical to TRBD1. The J call may not be correct, given that the DNA end is closer to TRBJ2-7. CDR1 MNHEY and CDR2 SVGAGI come from the germline V gene. The CDR3 contains 14 residues. The CDR3, as DNA: TGTGCCAGCAGCCAGGGGACAGAAGCCTACGAGCAGTACTTC. Protein product: CASSQGTEAYEQYF.